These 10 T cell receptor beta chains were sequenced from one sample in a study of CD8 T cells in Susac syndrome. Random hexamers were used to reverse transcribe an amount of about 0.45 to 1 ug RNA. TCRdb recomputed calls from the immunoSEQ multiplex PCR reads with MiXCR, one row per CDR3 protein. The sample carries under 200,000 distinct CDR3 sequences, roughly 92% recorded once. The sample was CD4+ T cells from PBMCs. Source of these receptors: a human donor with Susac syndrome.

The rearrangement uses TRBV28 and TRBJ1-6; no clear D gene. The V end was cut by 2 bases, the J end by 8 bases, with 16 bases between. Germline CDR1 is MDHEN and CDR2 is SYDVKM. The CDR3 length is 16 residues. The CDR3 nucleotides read TGTGCCAGCAGTTTAAGGCCGGCAGCCTCATATTCACCCCTCCACTTT. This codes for CASSLRPAASYSPLHF.

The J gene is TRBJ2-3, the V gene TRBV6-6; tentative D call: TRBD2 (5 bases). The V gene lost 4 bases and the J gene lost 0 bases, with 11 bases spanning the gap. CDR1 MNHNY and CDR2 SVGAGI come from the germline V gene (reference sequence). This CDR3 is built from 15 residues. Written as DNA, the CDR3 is TGTGCCAGCAGTTTCCGACTACCGAGCACAGATACGCAGTATTTT. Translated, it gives CASSFRLPSTDTQYF.

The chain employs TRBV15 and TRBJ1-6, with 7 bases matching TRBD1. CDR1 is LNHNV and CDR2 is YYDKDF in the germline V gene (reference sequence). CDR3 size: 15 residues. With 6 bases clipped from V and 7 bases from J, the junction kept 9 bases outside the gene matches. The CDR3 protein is CATSPRDSRNSPLHF. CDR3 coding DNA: TGTGCCACCAGTCCCAGGGACAGTCGAAATTCACCCCTCCACTTT.

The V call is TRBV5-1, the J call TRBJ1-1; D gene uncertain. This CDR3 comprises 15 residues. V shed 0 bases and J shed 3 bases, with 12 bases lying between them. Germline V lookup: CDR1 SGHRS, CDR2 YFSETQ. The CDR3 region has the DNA TGCGCCAGCAGCTTGGCGGCGGTCGGGGACACTGAAGCTTTCTTT. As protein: CASSLAAVGDTEAFF.

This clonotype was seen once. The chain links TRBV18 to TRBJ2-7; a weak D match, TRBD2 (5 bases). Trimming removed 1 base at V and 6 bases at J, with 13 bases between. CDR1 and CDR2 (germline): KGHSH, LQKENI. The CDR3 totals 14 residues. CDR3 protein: CASSPRLARGEQYF. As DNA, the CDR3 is TGTGCCAGCTCACCACGTCTGGCTCGGGGCGAGCAGTACTTC.

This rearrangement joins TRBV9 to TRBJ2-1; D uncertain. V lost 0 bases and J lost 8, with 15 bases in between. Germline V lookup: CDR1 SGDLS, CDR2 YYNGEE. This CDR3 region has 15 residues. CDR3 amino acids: CASSVEGYPEDEQFF. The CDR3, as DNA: TGTGCCAGCAGCGTAGAGGGTTATCCCGAGGATGAGCAGTTCTTC.

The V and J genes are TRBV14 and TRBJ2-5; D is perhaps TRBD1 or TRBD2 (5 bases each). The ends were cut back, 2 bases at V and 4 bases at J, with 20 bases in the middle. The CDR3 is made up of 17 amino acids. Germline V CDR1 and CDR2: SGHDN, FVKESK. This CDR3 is CASSQLGQGRVGETQYF. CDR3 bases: TGTGCCAGCAGCCAACTAGGTCAGGGACGTGTTGGAGAGACCCAGTACTTC. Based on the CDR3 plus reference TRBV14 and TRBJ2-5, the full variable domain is EAGVTQFPSHSVIEKGQTVTLRCDPISGHDNLYWYRRVMGKEIKFLLHFVKESKQDESGMPNNRFLAERTGGTYSTLKVQPAELEDSGVYFCASSQLGQGRVGETQYFGPGTRLLVL.

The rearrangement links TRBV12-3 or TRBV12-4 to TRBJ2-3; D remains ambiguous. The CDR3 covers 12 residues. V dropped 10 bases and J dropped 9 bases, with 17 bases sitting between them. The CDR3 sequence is CATMTRGFTQYF. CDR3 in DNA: TGTGCCACCATGACCCGAGGCTTCACGCAGTATTTT.

CDR3 DNA sequence: TGTGCCAGCAGTTACTCGCCAGGGAGGTCCTACAATGAGCAGTTCTTC. It specifies CASSYSPGRSYNEQFF. V gene TRBV6-5 combines with J gene TRBJ2-1; perhaps TRBD2 as D (6 bases). V was trimmed by 0 bases and J by 1 base, leaving 10 bases between them. CDR3 size: 16 residues. Germline assignment: CDR1 MNHEY and CDR2 SVGAGI.

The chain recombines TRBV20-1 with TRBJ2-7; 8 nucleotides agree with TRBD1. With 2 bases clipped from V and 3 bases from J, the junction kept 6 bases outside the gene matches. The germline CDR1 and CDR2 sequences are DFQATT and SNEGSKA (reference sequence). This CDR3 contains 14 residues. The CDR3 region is CSARSPTGGYEQYF. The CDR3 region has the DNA TGCAGTGCTAGAAGCCCCACAGGGGGCTACGAGCAGTACTTC.